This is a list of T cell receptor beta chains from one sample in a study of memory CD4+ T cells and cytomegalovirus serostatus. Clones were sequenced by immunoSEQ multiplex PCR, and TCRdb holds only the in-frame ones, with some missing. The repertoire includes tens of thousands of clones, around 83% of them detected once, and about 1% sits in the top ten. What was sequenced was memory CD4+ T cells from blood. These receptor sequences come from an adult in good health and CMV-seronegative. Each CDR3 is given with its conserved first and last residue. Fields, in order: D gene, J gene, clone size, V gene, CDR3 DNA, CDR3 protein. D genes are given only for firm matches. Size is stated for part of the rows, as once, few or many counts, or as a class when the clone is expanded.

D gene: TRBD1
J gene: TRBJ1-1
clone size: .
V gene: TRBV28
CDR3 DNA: TGTGCCAGCCGAGGGCGAGGGACAGGGGGAACTGAAGCTTTCTTT
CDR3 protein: CASRGRGTGGTEAFF

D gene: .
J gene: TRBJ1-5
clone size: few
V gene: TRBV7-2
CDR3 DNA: TGTGCCAGCAGTTCTACCAGACAGAGCAATCAGCCCCAGCATTTT
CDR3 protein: CASSSTRQSNQPQHF

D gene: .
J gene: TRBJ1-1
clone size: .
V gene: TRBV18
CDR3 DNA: TGTGCCAGCTCACCGTATTCCGAGAACACTGAAGCTTTCTTT
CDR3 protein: CASSPYSENTEAFF

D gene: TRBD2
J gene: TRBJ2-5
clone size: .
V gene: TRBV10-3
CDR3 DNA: TGTGCCATCAGTGACGAGGTAGCGGGGGGACAAGAGACCCAGTACTTC
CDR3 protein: CAISDEVAGGQETQYF

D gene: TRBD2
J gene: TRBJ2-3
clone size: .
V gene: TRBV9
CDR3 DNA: TGTGCCAGCAGCCCCTCATTCTTTAGCGGGGGGGGGTATGTAGATACGCAGTATTTT
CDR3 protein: CASSPSFFSGGGYVDTQYF

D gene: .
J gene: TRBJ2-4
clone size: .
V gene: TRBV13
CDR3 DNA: TGTGCCAGCAGCCTTTCCGGGGGATTATACATTCAGTACTTC
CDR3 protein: CASSLSGGLYIQYF

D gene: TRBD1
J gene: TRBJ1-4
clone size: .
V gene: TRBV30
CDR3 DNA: TGTGCCTGGAGTGTGCCGGACAGGTCGAGTAAAAAACTGTTTTTT
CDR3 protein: CAWSVPDRSSKKLFF

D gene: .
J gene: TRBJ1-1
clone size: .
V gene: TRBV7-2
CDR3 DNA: TGTGCCAGCAGCTTAGTGGGGACGGGGGGCACTGAAGCTTTCTTT
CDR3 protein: CASSLVGTGGTEAFF

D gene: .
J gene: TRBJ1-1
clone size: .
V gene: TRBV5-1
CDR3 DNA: TGCGCCAGCAGCTTTGGTCAGAGAGCCAACACTGAAGCTTTCTTT
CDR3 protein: CASSFGQRANTEAFF

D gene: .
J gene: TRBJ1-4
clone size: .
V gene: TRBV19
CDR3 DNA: TGTGCCAGTAGTATTCAGGGATCATACGAAAAACTGTTTTTT
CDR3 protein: CASSIQGSYEKLFF

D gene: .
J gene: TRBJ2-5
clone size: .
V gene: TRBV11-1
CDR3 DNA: TGTGCCAGCAGCGGATCAGGGGGACTAGGAAATCAGGAGACCCAGTACTTC
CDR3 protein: CASSGSGGLGNQETQYF

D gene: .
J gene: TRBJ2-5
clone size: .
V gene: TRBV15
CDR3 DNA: TGTGCCACTAGCGTGGGAGACCTAAATCGTCAAGAGACCCAGTACTTC
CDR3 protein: CATSVGDLNRQETQYF

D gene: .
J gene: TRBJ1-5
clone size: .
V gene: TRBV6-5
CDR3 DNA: TGTGCCAGCAGTTCCGACGGGACGAGTGATCAGCCCCAGCATTTT
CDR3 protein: CASSSDGTSDQPQHF

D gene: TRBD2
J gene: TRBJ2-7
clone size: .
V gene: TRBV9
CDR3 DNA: TGTGCCAGCAGCCTTAGCGGGAGGGGTGACGAGCAGTACTTC
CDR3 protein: CASSLSGRGDEQYF

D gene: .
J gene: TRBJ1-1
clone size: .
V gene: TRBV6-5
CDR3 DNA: TGTGCCAGCAGTTACGGGGGGGCTGGTGACACTGAAGCTTTCTTT
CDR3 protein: CASSYGGAGDTEAFF

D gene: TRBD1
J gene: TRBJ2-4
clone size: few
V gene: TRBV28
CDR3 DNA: TGTGCCAGCAGTTCCCCCGGACAGGGAAACATTCAGTACTTC
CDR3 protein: CASSSPGQGNIQYF

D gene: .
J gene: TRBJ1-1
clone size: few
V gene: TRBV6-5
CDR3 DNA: TGTGCCAGCAGCCTATGGGGCACTGAAGCTTTCTTT
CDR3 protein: CASSLWGTEAFF

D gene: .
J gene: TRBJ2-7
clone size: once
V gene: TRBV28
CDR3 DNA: TGTGCCAGCAAGGGCTACTCCACAGGGACAAGGAACGAGCAGTACTTC
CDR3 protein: CASKGYSTGTRNEQYF

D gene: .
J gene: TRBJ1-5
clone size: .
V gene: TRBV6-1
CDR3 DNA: TGTGCCAGTCAGAGGTCCTTGAACAATCAGCCCCAGCATTTT
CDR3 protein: CASQRSLNNQPQHF

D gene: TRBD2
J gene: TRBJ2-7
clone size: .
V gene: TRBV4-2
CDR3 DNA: TGTGCCAGCAGCCGGGGGACTAGCGGGGCCTACTACGAGCAGTACTTC
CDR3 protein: CASSRGTSGAYYEQYF

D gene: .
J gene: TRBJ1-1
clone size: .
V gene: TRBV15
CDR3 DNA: TGTGCCACCAGCAGAGACAGGGTCTCTTTTGGCACTGAAGCTTTCTTT
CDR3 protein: CATSRDRVSFGTEAFF

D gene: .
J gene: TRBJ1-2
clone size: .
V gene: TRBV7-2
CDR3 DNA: TGTGCCAGCAGCCACATCACCAGTGGCTACACCTTC
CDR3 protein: CASSHITSGYTF

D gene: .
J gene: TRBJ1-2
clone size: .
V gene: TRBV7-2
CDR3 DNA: TGTGCCAGCAGCTTACCCGGGGTCTATGGCTACACCTTC
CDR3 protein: CASSLPGVYGYTF

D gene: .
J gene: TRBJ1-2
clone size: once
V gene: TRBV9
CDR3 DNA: TGTGCCAGCAGCGTAGGGTCTTATGGTGGGGGTCTAACAGGGGGCTACACCTTC
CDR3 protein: CASSVGSYGGGLTGGYTF

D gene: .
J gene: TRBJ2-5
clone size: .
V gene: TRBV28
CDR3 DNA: TGTGCCAGCATAGCGGCCTTCGAATTAGAGACCCAGTACTTC
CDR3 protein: CASIAAFELETQYF

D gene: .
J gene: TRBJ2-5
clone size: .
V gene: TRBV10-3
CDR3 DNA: TGTGCCATCAGTGTGGGGGGAGAGGAGACCCAGTACTTC
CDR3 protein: CAISVGGEETQYF

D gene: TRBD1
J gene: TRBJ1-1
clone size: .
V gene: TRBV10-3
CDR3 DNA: TGTGCCATCAGTGGAGGACAGGGGACTGAAGCTTTCTTT
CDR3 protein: CAISGGQGTEAFF

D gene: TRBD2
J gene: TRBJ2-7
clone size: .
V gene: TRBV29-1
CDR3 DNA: TGCAGCGTTAGCCAATCTAGCGGCTCCTACGAGCAGTACTTC
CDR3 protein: CSVSQSSGSYEQYF

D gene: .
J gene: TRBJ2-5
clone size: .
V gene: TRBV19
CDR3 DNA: TGTGCCAGTAGTATCCAGGGACAAGAGACCCAGTACTTC
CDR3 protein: CASSIQGQETQYF

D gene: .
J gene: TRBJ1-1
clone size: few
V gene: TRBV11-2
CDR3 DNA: TGTGCCAGCAGCTTAATAGGGGAGGGGACTGAAGCTTTCTTT
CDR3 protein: CASSLIGEGTEAFF

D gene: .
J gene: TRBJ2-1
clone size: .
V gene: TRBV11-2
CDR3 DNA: TGTGCCAGCAGCCCAGGGCCCGGGACCCAGTACAATGAGCAGTTCTTC
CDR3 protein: CASSPGPGTQYNEQFF

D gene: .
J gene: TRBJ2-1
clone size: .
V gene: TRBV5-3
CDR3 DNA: TGTGCCAGAAGCCCGCGACAGGTCCACTCCTACAATGAGCAGTTCTTC
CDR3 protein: CARSPRQVHSYNEQFF

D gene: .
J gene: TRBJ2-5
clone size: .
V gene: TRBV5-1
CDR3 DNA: TGCGCCAGCAGCTCCAAGGGGCAAGAGACCCAGTACTTC
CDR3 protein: CASSSKGQETQYF

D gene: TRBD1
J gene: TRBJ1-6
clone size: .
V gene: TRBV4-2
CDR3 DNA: TGTGCCAGCAGCCGGGACAGGTGGAATTCACCCCTCCACTTT
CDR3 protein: CASSRDRWNSPLHF

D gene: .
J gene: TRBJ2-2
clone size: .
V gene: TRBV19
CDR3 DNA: TGTGCCAGTAAGACGGGAGCCACCGGGGAGCTGTTTTTT
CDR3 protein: CASKTGATGELFF

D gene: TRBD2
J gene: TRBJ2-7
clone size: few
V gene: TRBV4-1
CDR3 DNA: TGCGCCAGCAGCCAAGAAGCTAGCGGGAGGCCGGGGGAGCAGTACTTC
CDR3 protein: CASSQEASGRPGEQYF

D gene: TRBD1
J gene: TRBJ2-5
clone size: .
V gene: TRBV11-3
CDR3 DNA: TGTGCCAGCAGCTTGGGTCACCGGGACAGGTACCAAGAGACCCAGTACTTC
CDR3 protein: CASSLGHRDRYQETQYF

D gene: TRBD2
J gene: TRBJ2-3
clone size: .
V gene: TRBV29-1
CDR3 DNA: TGCAGCGGGACCGCAGCGGGAGATTGGGGTACGCAGTATTTT
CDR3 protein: CSGTAAGDWGTQYF

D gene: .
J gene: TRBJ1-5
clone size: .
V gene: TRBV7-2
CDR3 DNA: TGTGCCAGCAGCTTAGCGATGAGGGTTGGTCAGCCCCAGCATTTT
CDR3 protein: CASSLAMRVGQPQHF

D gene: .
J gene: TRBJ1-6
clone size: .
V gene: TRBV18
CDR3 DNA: TGCGCCAGCTCACCACCATCAGGGAGCGGTTCACCCCTCCACTTT
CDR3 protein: CASSPPSGSGSPLHF

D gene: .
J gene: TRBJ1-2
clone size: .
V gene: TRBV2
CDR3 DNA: TGTGCCAGCACTCCTACCCGGGGACTGAGAAACTATGGCTACACCTTC
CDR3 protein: CASTPTRGLRNYGYTF

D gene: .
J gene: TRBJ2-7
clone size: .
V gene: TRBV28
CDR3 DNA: TGTGCCAGCAGTTTGGTGAGCTCCTACGAGCAGTACTTC
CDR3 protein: CASSLVSSYEQYF

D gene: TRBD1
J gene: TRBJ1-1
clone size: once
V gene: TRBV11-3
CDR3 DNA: TGTGCCAGCAGCGCGACAGGGTCGGGAGGCGAAGCTTTCTTT
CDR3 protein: CASSATGSGGEAFF

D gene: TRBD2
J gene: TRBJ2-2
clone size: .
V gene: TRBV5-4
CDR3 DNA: TGTGCCAGCAGCTTAGAAGGGAGGGACACCGGGGAGCTGTTTTTT
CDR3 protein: CASSLEGRDTGELFF

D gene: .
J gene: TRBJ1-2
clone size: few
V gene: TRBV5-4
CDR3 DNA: TGTGCCAGCAGCCGCGCTACGGGGGGGGCCGTGGGCTATGGCTACACCTTC
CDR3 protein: CASSRATGGAVGYGYTF

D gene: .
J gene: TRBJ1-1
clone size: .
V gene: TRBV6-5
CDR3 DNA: TGTGCCAGCAGTTACCGCGGCATGAACACTGAAGCTTTCTTT
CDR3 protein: CASSYRGMNTEAFF

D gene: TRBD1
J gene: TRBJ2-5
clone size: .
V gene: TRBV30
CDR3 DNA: TGTGCCTGGAGTTCGGGACAGGGATTAGAGACCCAGTACTTC
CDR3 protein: CAWSSGQGLETQYF

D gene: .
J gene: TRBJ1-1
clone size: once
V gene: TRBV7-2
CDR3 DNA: TGTGCCAGCAGCTTAGTCGCGGTTCGGACTGAAGCTTTCTTT
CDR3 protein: CASSLVAVRTEAFF

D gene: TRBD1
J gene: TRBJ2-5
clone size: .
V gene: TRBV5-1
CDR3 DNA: TGCGCCAGCAGCCCGGGACAGGGAAAGAAAGAGACCCAGTACTTC
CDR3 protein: CASSPGQGKKETQYF

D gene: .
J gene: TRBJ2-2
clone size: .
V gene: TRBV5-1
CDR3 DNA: TGCGCCAGCAGCAGGATAGTGACTTCCCTCCAAGAGACCGGGGAGCTGTTTTTT
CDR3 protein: CASSRIVTSLQETGELFF

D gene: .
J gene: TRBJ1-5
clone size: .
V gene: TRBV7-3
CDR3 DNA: TGTGCCAGCAGCCCGCAGGGAGATCAGCCCCAGCATTTT
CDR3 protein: CASSPQGDQPQHF

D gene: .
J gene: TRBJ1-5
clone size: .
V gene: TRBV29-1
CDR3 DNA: TGCAGCGCTAATACAGGGCAAGGTCAGCCCCAGCATTTT
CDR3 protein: CSANTGQGQPQHF

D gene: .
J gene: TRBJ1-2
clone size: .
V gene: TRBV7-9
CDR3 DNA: TGTGCCAGCAGCCCCGGGGTAGGGGGCTACACCTTC
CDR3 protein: CASSPGVGGYTF